Listed here are 29 T cell receptor beta chains from one sample, sequenced in a study of cytomegalovirus exposure and HLA in healthy donors. Primers: 60 Vbeta forward and 13 Jbeta reverse. Measured with immunoSEQ multiplex PCR; TCRdb has only the in-frame clones, and not every one. The sample contains about 130,000 clones, about 8.5% of which appear only once. Sequencing was performed on PBMCs. Every receptor here comes from a middle-aged man in good health and CMV-seronegative.

In this sample, this clone turned up a few times. This CDR3 reads CASSQRDRGLWEKLFF. The CDR3, as DNA: TGCGCCAGCAGCCAAAGGGACAGGGGGCTTTGGGAAAAACTGTTTTTT. The chain joins TRBV4-1 to TRBJ1-4; 12 positions agree with TRBD1. Germline trimming cut 2 bases from V and 8 bases from J; bases unmatched to any gene: 6. CDR3 length: 16 residues. Looked up from germline, CDR1 is MGHRA and CDR2 is YSYEKL.

This clone was seen more than once but under ten times. The rearrangement links TRBV9 to TRBJ1-1; TRBD1 matches 7 bases. The CDR3 contains 15 residues. Trimming took 4 bases from V and 0 from J; bases not matched to a gene: 6. Germline CDR1 is SGDLS and CDR2 is YYNGEE. The CDR3 bases are TGTGCCAGCAGCTCTTGGGACAGTTTGAACACTGAAGCTTTCTTT. This sequence encodes CASSSWDSLNTEAFF.

This clone was detected many times. The chain is built from TRBV6-6 and TRBJ1-5, with D tentatively TRBD1 (6 bases). Trimming cost V 6 bases and J 1 base, with 10 bases left between them. The CDR3 is made up of 14 amino acids. Germline V gene data show CDR1 as MNHNY and CDR2 as SVGAGI (reference sequence). For the CDR3, the DNA is TGTGCCAGCAGCAAACAGGGAAGCAATCAGCCCCAGCATTTT. Its protein product is CASSKQGSNQPQHF.

This clone was detected a few times. This sequence joins TRBV7-9 and TRBJ2-1, with 12 bases identical to TRBD1. The CDR3 length is 13 residues. After removal of 4 bases from V and 10 bases from J, the junction contained 2 bases not matched to a gene. Germline V CDR1 and CDR2: SEHNR, FQNEAQ (reference sequence). The CDR3 DNA is TGTGCCAGCAGCTCCGGGACAGGGGGCGAGCAGTTCTTC. Translated: CASSSGTGGEQFF.

As DNA, the CDR3 is TGTGCCAGCAGCCCTAGGACTAGCGGGGTGGTGAACACAGATACGCAGTATTTT. Its protein product is CASSPRTSGVVNTDTQYF. The chain uses TRBV13 and TRBJ2-3; TRBD2 matches 12 bases. Germline V gene lookup returns CDR1 PRHDT and CDR2 FYEKMQ (reference sequence). This CDR3 contains 18 residues. After removal of 5 bases from V and 2 bases from J, the junction contained 11 bases not matched to a gene.

This clone turned up a few times. The chain employs TRBV4-3 and TRBJ2-7; TRBD1 aligns across 10 bases. The CDR3 sequence is 14 residues long. Germline V gene data show CDR1 as LGHNA and CDR2 as YSLEER. V was clipped by 4 bases and J by 4 bases; unmatched bases: 4. The chain's CDR3 is CASSRADRGYEQYF. DNA of the CDR3: TGCGCCAGCAGCCGGGCGGACAGGGGGTACGAGCAGTACTTC.

The chain employs TRBV4-3 and TRBJ2-3; TRBD1 might be the D (6 bases). The CDR3 is 15 residues long. Germline-derived CDR1 and CDR2 are LGHNA and YSLEER. With 1 base removed from V and 6 bases from J, the gap between germline ends came to 14 bases. CDR3 residues: CASSQGSAQGDTQYF. The CDR3 nucleotides read TGCGCCAGCAGCCAAGGTAGCGCCCAGGGGGATACGCAGTATTTT.

There are a few counts of this clone. The CDR3 region is CASRSRGGDTQYF. Written as DNA, the CDR3 is TGTGCCAGCAGATCTCGGGGGGGTGATACGCAGTATTTT. V and J are TRBV7-7 and TRBJ2-3, with 8 bases matching TRBD2. With V trimmed by 6 bases and J by 6 bases, 5 bases remained unmatched. Germline V gene lookup returns CDR1 SSHAT and CDR2 FNYEAQ (reference sequence). The length of the CDR3 is 13 residues.

A few counts support this clone. The rearrangement uses TRBV7-6 and TRBJ2-3; 10 bases are shared with TRBD2. Germline trimming cut 6 bases from V and 5 bases from J; bases unmatched to any gene: 8. CDR3 size: 15 residues. Germline lookup yields CDR1 SGHVS and CDR2 FNYEAQ. Here the CDR3 DNA reads TGTGCCAGCAGTCCGCTAGCGGGGGCCGGAGATACGCAGTATTTT. Its translation is CASSPLAGAGDTQYF.

This clone occurred a few times. This chain uses TRBV5-1 with TRBJ1-2; 9 bases align to TRBD1. J gave up 2 bases and V 4 bases, and 6 bases lay outside the gene matches. Germline values: CDR1 SGHRS, CDR2 YFSETQ. This CDR3 has 15 amino acids. The CDR3 DNA sequence: TGCGCCAGCAGCCGCGGACAGGGGACAAACTATGGCTACACCTTC. This translates into CASSRGQGTNYGYTF. The entire variable domain, with the rest obtained from reference TRBV5-1 and TRBJ1-2, is as follows: KAGVTQTPRYLIKTRGQQVTLSCSPISGHRSVSWYQQTPGQGLQFLFEYFSETQRNKGNFPGRFSGRQFSNSRSEMNVSTLELGDSALYLCASSRGQGTNYGYTFGSGTRLTVV.

This clone occurred a few times. The genes are TRBV19 and TRBJ2-1; TRBD2 agrees at 9 bases. From germline, CDR1 is LNHDA and CDR2 SQIVND (reference sequence). After removal of 7 bases from V and 0 bases from J, the junction contained 10 bases not matched to a gene. The CDR3 runs 17 residues. This chain's CDR3 is CASTKKRGEISYNEQFF. For the CDR3, the DNA is TGTGCCAGTACAAAAAAGCGGGGGGAAATCTCCTACAATGAGCAGTTCTTC.

This clone was picked up a small number of times. The genes are TRBV20-1 and TRBJ1-1; D ambiguous. V lost 5 bases, J lost 13 bases, and 8 bases lay in between. The CDR3 runs 8 residues. CDR1 and CDR2 (germline): DFQATT, SNEGSKA (reference sequence). The CDR3: CSAVGGFF. CDR3 in DNA: TGCAGTGCTGTCGGTGGTTTCTTT.

The chain employs TRBV5-1 and TRBJ1-4; tentatively, D is TRBD1 (5 bases). Germline loops: CDR1 SGHRS, CDR2 YFSETQ. V was cut by 2 bases and J by 2 bases, with 10 bases left in between. The CDR3 extends over 15 amino acids. CDR3 loop: CASSFGGTTNEKLFF. The CDR3 DNA reads as TGCGCCAGCAGCTTTGGGGGGACTACTAATGAAAAACTGTTTTTT.

This clone was picked up a small number of times. Other DNA sequences of this sample code for an identical CDR3. This rearrangement joins TRBV9 to TRBJ2-3, with 14 nucleotides matching TRBD2. This CDR3 comprises 16 residues. V lost 2 bases to trimming and J lost 3 bases; unmatched junction nucleotides: 2. The germline V gene has CDR1 SGDLS and CDR2 YYNGEE. Here the CDR3 reads CASSVGTSGGTDTQYF. DNA of the CDR3: TGTGCCAGCAGCGTTGGGACTAGCGGGGGAACAGATACGCAGTATTTT.

The V gene is TRBV13, the J gene TRBJ2-5, with TRBD2 identical over 14 bases. CDR1 is PRHDT, CDR2 FYEKMQ, per germline (reference sequence). After removal of 5 bases from V and 2 bases from J, the junction contained 4 bases not matched to a gene. This CDR3 has 16 residues. CDR3 sequence (DNA): TGTGCCAGCAGCCTGAGACTAGCGGGGGGGCAAGAGACCCAGTACTTC. The encoded protein is CASSLRLAGGQETQYF. The entire variable domain, with the rest obtained from reference TRBV13 and TRBJ2-5, is as follows: AAGVIQSPRHLIKEKRETATLKCYPIPRHDTVYWYQQGPGQDPQFLISFYEKMQSDKGSIPDRFSAQQFSDYHSELNMSSLELGDSALYFCASSLRLAGGQETQYFGPGTRLLVL.

CDR3 DNA sequence: TGTGCCTGGAGTCGGGACAGGGGACGCGGGCCCCAGCATTTT. Protein sequence: CAWSRDRGRGPQHF. The chain is built from TRBV30 and TRBJ1-5, with 10 bases fitting TRBD1. Germline-derived CDR1 and CDR2 are GTSNPN and SVGIG (reference sequence). With V trimmed by 2 bases and J by 9 bases, 7 bases remained unmatched. The CDR3 length is 14 residues. Full variable domain (remainder filled in from reference TRBV30 and TRBJ1-5): SQTIHQWPATLVQPVGSPLSLECTVEGTSNPNLYWYRQAAGRGLQLLFYSVGIGQISSEVPQNLSASRPQDRQFILSSKKLLLSDSGFYLCAWSRDRGRGPQHFGDGTRLSIL.

This chain connects TRBV11-2 to TRBJ2-6; a possible D gene is TRBD1 (5 bases). Germline V gives CDR1 SGHAT, CDR2 FQNNGV. The V gene lost 5 bases and the J gene lost 0 bases, with 11 bases spanning the gap. CDR3 size: 16 residues. CDR3 sequence (DNA): TGTGCCAGCAGCCGAGTCAGGGACTCTGGGGCCAACGTCCTGACTTTC. Translation gives CASSRVRDSGANVLTF.

This clone has more than one count but fewer than ten. The chain couples TRBV27 to TRBJ1-2, with TRBD1 matching 8 bases. The germline gives CDR1 MNHEY, CDR2 SMNVEV (reference sequence). This CDR3 comprises 15 residues. V trimming: 2 bases; J trimming: 7 bases; junction bases outside the gene matches: 9. Written as DNA, the CDR3 is TGTGCCAGCAGTTTAGCGAGGACAGGGTCTCGTGGCTACACCTTC. Translated: CASSLARTGSRGYTF.

This clone showed up just a few times. The CDR3 loop is CASSSTGAQASPLHF. Here the CDR3 DNA reads TGCGCCAGCAGCTCGACAGGGGCTCAGGCTTCACCCCTCCACTTT. The chain links TRBV5-1 to TRBJ1-6, with TRBD1 matching over 8 bases. V shed 3 bases and J 9 bases; nucleotides not matched to a gene: 8. CDR3 length: 15 residues. Germline values: CDR1 SGHRS, CDR2 YFSETQ.

This clone was recorded a few times. The chain links TRBV4-1 to TRBJ2-7; TRBD1 aligns across 10 bases. This CDR3 has 14 residues. V shed 5 bases and J 2 bases; nucleotides not matched to a gene: 3. CDR1 and CDR2 from the germline V gene are MGHRA and YSYEKL. CDR3: CASSEGQGAYEQYF. The CDR3 DNA sequence: TGCGCCAGCAGCGAAGGACAGGGGGCCTACGAGCAGTACTTC.

This sequence joins TRBV14 and TRBJ1-1; D call uncertain. Germline CDR1 SGHDN, CDR2 FVKESK. Trimming stripped 0 bases from V and 3 bases from J, with 17 bases between. This CDR3 is built from 17 residues. This CDR3 is CASSQDSLYIEDTEAFF. The CDR3 DNA reads TGTGCCAGCAGCCAAGACTCTCTCTACATTGAGGACACTGAAGCTTTCTTT.

The gene calls are TRBV4-1 and TRBJ1-5; D is perhaps TRBD1 (5 bases). The germline V gene has CDR1 MGHRA and CDR2 YSYEKL. V was pared by 4 bases and J by 0 bases, with 10 bases between. The length of the CDR3 is 15 residues. The CDR3 loop is CASSPQGVSNQPQHF. The CDR3 coding sequence is TGCGCCAGCAGCCCCCAAGGGGTTAGCAATCAGCCCCAGCATTTT.

In this sample, this clone turned up a few times. The chain links TRBV30 to TRBJ1-2; unclear D gene. The CDR3 is 14 residues long. V lost 4 bases and J lost 3, with 15 bases in between. Germline V gene lookup returns CDR1 GTSNPN and CDR2 SVGIG (reference sequence). CDR3 sequence reads: CAWISGGPYYGYTF. In DNA form, the CDR3 reads TGTGCCTGGATCTCCGGAGGACCCTACTATGGCTACACCTTC.

This clone was observed many times. The chain employs TRBV29-1 and TRBJ1-5; no clear D. Trimming removed 5 bases at V and 2 bases at J, with 7 bases between. The germline V gene encodes CDR1 SQVTM and CDR2 ANQGSEA. The CDR3 extends over 12 amino acids. The DNA of the CDR3 is TGCAGCGTTACTGAGGGCAATCAGCCCCAGCATTTT. Protein product: CSVTEGNQPQHF.

In its sample, this clone was seen a few times. The chain employs TRBV14 and TRBJ1-1; maybe TRBD1 (6 bases). The V gene lost 4 bases and the J gene lost 5 bases, with 17 bases spanning the gap. CDR1 and CDR2 from the germline V gene are SGHDN and FVKESK. CDR3 length: 15 residues. The CDR3 here is CASSPLGGARTEAFF. CDR3 bases: TGTGCCAGCAGCCCCCTTGGGGGGGCAAGGACTGAAGCTTTCTTT.

CDR3 bases: TGTGCCAGCAGGGGACTAGCGGGGTACAATGAGCAGTTCTTC. Its protein is CASRGLAGYNEQFF. The chain is built from TRBV2 and TRBJ2-1, with 13 bases matching TRBD2. The V segment lost 6 bases and the J segment 4 bases; nucleotides outside the gene matches: 0. The CDR3 length is 14 residues. Per the germline V gene, CDR1 is SNHLY and CDR2 is FYNNEI. Full variable domain (rest looked up from reference TRBV2 and TRBJ2-1): EPEVTQTPSHQVTQMGQEVILRCVPISNHLYFYWYRQILGQKVEFLVSFYNNEISEKSEIFDDQFSVERPDGSNFTLKIRSTKLEDSAMYFCASRGLAGYNEQFFGPGTRLTVL.

This clone showed up just a few times. V and J are TRBV9 and TRBJ2-5; TRBD2 might be the D (5 bases). Germline V lookup: CDR1 SGDLS, CDR2 YYNGEE. Deletions cut 5 bases from V and 5 bases from J, with 16 bases between. This CDR3 contains 14 residues. CDR3 sequence reads: CASSRAGLGETQYF. Here the CDR3 DNA reads TGTGCCAGCAGTAGGGCGGGCCTCGGGGAGACCCAGTACTTC.

The chain employs TRBV9 and TRBJ2-1; no firm D call. CDR3 length: 18 residues. V lost 3 bases to trimming and J lost 4 bases, with 23 bases between them. CDR1 SGDLS and CDR2 YYNGEE come from the germline V gene. CDR3 DNA: TGTGCCAGCAGCGGAAGTACCCTTCCGGGTTTTGAGTACAATGAGCAGTTCTTC. Amino acid sequence: CASSGSTLPGFEYNEQFF.

The J gene is TRBJ2-3, the V gene TRBV2, with TRBD2 matching over 12 bases. With V trimmed by 7 bases and J by 6 bases, 20 bases remained unmatched. The CDR3 is 19 residues long. CDR1 SNHLY and CDR2 FYNNEI come from the germline V gene. The CDR3 DNA reads as TGTGCCAGCACCACGTCACTAGCGGGGGGCCCAGGGAGGGCGGATACGCAGTATTTT. As protein: CASTTSLAGGPGRADTQYF.